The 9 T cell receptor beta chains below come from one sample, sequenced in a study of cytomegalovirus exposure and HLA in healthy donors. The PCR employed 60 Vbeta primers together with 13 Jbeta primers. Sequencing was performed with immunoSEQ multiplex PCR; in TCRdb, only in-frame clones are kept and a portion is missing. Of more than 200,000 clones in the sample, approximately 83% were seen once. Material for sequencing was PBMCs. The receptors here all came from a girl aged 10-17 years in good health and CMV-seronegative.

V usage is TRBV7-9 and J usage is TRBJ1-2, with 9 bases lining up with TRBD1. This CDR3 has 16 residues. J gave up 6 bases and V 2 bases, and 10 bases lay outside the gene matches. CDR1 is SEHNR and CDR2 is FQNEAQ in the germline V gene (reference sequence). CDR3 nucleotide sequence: TGTGCCAGCAGCTTATTAGGGGGACAGGGACCGGATGGCTACACCTTC. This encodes CASSLLGGQGPDGYTF.

The CDR3 here is CASFFRGSTDTQYF. As DNA, the CDR3 is TGCGCCAGTTTCTTCCGGGGAAGCACAGATACGCAGTATTTT. This chain links TRBV5-1 with TRBJ2-3; D is possibly TRBD2 (5 bases). The germline V gene has CDR1 SGHRS and CDR2 YFSETQ. The germline V and J ends were trimmed by 8 bases and 0 bases, with 13 bases remaining between them. The CDR3 spans 14 residues.

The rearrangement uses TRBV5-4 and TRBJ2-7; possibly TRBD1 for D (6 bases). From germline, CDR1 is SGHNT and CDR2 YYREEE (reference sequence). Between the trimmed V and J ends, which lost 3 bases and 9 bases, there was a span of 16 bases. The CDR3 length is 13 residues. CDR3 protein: CASSSPGTPWQYF. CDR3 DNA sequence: TGTGCCAGCAGCTCCCCCGGGACACCCTGGCAGTACTTC.

CDR3 nucleotide sequence: TGTGCCAGCAGCCCGACTTCGAACACTGAAGCTTTCTTT. Translation gives CASSPTSNTEAFF. The gene calls are TRBV7-9 and TRBJ1-1, with D unclear. Trimming left V 5 bases short and J 1 base short, with 8 bases between. From germline, CDR1 is SEHNR and CDR2 FQNEAQ (reference sequence). The CDR3 consists of 13 residues.

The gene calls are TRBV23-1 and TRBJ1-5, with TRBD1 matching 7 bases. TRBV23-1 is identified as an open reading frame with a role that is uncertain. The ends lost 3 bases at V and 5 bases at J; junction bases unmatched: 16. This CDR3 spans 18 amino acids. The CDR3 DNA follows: TGCGCCAGCAGTCAGACGACAGGGCCTGTGGTGACTCATCAGCCCCAGCATTTT. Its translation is CASSQTTGPVVTHQPQHF.

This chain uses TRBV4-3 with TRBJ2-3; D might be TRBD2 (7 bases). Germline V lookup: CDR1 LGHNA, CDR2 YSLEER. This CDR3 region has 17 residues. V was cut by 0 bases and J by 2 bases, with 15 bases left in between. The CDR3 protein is CASSQDRGGSTTDTQYF. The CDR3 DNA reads TGCGCCAGCAGCCAAGATAGGGGGGGGAGTACCACAGATACGCAGTATTTT.

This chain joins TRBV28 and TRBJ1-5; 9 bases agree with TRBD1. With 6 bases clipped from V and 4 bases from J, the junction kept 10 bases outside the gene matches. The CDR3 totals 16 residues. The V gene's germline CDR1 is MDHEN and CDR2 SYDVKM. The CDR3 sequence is CASRDIPGQGNQPQHF. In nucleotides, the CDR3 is TGTGCCAGCAGAGACATACCGGGACAGGGAAATCAGCCCCAGCATTTT.

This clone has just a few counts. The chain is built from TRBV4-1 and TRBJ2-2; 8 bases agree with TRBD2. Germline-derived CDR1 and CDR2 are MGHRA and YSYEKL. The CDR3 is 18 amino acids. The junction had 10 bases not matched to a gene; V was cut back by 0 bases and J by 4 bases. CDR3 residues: CASSQDRIGGGPTGELFF. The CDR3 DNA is TGCGCCAGCAGCCAAGACCGGATCGGGGGGGGCCCCACCGGGGAGCTGTTTTTT.

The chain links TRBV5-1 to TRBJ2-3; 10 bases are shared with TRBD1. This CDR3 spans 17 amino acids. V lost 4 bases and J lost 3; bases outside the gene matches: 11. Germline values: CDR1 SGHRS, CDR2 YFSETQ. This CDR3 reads CASSTGTGDLRTDTQYF. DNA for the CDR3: TGCGCCAGCAGCACCGGGACAGGGGATCTGAGGACAGATACGCAGTATTTT.